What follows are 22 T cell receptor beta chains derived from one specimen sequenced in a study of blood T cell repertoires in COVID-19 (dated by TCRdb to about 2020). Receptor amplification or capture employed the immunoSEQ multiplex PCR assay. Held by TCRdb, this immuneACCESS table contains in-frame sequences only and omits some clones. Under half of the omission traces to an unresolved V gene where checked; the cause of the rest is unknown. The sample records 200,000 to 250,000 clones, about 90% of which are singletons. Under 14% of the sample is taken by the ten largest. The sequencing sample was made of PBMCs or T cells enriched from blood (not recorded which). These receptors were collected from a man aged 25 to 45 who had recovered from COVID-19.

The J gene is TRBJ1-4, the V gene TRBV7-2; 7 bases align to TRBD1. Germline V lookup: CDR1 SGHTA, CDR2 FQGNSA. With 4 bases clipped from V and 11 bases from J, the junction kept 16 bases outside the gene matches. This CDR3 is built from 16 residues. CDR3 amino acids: CASSSPNDRAGLKLFF. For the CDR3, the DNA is TGTGCCAGCAGCTCCCCCAATGACAGGGCTGGGTTGAAACTGTTTTTT.

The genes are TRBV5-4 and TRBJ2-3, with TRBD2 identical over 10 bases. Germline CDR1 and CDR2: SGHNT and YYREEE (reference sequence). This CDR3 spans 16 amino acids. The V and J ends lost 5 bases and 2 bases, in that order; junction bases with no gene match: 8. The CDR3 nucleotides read TGTGCCAGCAGGAAAATAGCGGGAGGACCCACAGATACGCAGTATTTT. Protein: CASRKIAGGPTDTQYF. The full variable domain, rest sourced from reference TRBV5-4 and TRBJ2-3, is ETGVTQSPTHLIKTRGQQVTLRCSSQSGHNTVSWYQQALGQGPQFIFQYYREEENGRGNFPPRFSGLQFPNYSSELNVNALELDDSALYLCASRKIAGGPTDTQYFGPGTRLTVL.

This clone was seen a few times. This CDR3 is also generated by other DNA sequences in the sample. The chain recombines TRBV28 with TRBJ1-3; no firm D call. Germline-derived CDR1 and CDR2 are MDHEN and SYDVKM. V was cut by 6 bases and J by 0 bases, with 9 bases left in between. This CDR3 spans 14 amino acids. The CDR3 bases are TGTGCCAGCAGAAATAGAGGCTCTGGAAACACCATATATTTT. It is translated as CASRNRGSGNTIYF.

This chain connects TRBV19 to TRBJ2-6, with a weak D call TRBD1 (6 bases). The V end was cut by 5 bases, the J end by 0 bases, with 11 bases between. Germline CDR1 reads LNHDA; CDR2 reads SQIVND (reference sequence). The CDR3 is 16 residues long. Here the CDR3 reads CASSHARGSGANVLTF. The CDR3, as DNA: TGTGCCAGTAGTCACGCCAGGGGCTCTGGGGCCAACGTCCTGACTTTC. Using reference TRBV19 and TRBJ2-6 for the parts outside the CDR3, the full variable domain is DGGITQSPKYLFRKEGQNVTLSCEQNLNHDAMYWYRQDPGQGLRLIYYSQIVNDFQKGDIAEGYSVSREKKESFPLTVTSAQKNPTAFYLCASSHARGSGANVLTFGAGSRLTVL.

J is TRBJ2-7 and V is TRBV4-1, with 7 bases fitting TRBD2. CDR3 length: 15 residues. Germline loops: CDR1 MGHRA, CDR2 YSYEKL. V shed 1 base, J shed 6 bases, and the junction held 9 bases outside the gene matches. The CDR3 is CASSQGSGTPSEQYF. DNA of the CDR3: TGCGCCAGCAGCCAAGGAAGCGGGACCCCCAGCGAGCAGTACTTC.

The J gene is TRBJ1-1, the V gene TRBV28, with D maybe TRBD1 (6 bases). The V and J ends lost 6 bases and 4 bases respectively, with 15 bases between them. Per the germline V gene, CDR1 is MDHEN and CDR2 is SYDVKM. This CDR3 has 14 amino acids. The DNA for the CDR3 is TGTGCCAGCAGGGGGGCCGCGGGAGGCACTGAAGCTTTCTTT. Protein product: CASRGAAGGTEAFF.

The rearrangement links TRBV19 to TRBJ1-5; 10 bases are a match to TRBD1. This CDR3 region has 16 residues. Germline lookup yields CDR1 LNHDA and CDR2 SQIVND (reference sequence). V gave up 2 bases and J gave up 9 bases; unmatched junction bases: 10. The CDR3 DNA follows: TGTGCCAGTAGTATAAGGGAGACAGGGGGCTTGGGGCCCCAGCATTTT. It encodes CASSIRETGGLGPQHF.

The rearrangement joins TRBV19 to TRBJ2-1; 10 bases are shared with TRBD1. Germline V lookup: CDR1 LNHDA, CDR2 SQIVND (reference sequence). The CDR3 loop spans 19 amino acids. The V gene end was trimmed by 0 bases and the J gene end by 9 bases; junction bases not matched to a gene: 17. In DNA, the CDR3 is TGTGCCAGTAGTATAGATCGATTCGGAGGTGGACAGGGGGTGGTTGAGCAGTTCTTC. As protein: CASSIDRFGGGQGVVEQFF.

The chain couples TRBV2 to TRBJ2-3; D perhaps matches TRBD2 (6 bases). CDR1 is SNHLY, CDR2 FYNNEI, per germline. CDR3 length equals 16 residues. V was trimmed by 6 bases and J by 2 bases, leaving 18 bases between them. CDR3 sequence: CASSYYEEDYTDTQYF. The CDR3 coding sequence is TGTGCCAGCAGCTACTATGAGGAGGACTACACAGATACGCAGTATTTT. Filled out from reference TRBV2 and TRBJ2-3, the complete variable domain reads EPEVTQTPSHQVTQMGQEVILRCVPISNHLYFYWYRQILGQKVEFLVSFYNNEISEKSEIFDDQFSVERPDGSNFTLKIRSTKLEDSAMYFCASSYYEEDYTDTQYFGPGTRLTVL.

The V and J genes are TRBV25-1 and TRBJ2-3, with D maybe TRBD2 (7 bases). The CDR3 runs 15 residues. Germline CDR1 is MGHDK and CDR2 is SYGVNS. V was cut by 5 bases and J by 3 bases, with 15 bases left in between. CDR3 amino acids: CASSTRGARTDTQYF. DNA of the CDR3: TGTGCCAGCAGTACACGGGGGGCCCGGACAGATACGCAGTATTTT.

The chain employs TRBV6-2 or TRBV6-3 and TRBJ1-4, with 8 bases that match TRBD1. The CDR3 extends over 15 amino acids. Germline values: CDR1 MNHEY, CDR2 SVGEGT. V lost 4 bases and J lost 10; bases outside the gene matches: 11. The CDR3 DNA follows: TGTGCCAGCAGTTTGTTGGCAGGGGGCCTCGGAAAACTGTTTTTT. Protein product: CASSLLAGGLGKLFF.

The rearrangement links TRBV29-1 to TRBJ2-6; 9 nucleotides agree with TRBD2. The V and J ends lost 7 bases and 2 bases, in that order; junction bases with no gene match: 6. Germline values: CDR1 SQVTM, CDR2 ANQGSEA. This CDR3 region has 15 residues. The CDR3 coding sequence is TGCAGCGCCTTTAGCGGGAGTACTGGGGCCAACGTCCTGACTTTC. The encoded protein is CSAFSGSTGANVLTF. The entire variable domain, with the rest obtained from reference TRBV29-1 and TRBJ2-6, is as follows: SAVISQKPSRDICQRGTSLTIQCQVDSQVTMMFWYRQQPGQSLTLIATANQGSEATYESGFVIDKFPISRPNLTFSTLTVSNMSPEDSSIYLCSAFSGSTGANVLTFGAGSRLTVL.

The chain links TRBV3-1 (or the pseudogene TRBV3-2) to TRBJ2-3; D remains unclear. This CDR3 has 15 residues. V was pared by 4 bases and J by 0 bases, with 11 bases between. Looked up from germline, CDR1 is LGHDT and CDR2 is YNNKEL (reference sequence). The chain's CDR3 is CASSRGSLSTDTQYF. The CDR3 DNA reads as TGTGCCAGCAGCCGCGGCTCCCTCAGCACAGATACGCAGTATTTT.

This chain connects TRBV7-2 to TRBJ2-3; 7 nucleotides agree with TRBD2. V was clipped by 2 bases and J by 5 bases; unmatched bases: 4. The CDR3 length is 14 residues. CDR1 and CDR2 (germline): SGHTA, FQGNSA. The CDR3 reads CASSLRTSKDTQYF. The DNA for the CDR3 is TGTGCCAGCAGCTTAAGGACTAGTAAAGATACGCAGTATTTT. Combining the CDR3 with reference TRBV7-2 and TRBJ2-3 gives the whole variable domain GAGVSQSPSNKVTEKGKDVELRCDPISGHTALYWYRQSLGQGLEFLIYFQGNSAPDKSGLPSDRFSAERTGGSVSTLTIQRTQQEDSAVYLCASSLRTSKDTQYFGPGTRLTVL.

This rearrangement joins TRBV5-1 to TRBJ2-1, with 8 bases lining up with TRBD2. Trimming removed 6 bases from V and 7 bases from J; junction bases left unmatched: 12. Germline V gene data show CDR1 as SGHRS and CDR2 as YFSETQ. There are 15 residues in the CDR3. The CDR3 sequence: CASKFQAGVQNEQFF. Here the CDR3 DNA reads TGCGCCAGCAAGTTCCAAGCGGGAGTCCAAAATGAGCAGTTCTTC.

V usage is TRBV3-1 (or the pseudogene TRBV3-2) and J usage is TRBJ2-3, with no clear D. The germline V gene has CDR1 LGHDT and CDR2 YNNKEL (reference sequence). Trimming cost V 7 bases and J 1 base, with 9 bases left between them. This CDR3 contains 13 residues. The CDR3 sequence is CASTLLGTDTQYF. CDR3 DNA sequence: TGTGCCAGCACCCTACTGGGCACAGATACGCAGTATTTT.

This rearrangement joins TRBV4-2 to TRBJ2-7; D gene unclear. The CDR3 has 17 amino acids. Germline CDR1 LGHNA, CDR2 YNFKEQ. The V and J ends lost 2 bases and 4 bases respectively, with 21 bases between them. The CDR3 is CASSQSVFGSDPYEQYF. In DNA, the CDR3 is TGTGCCAGCAGCCAATCGGTTTTCGGGTCAGACCCTTACGAGCAGTACTTC.

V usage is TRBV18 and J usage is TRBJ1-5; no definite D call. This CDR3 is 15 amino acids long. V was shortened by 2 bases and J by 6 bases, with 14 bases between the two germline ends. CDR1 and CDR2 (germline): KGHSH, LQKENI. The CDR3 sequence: CASSPASNGGQPQHF. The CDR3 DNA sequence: TGTGCCAGCTCACCAGCTTCGAACGGTGGTCAGCCCCAGCATTTT.

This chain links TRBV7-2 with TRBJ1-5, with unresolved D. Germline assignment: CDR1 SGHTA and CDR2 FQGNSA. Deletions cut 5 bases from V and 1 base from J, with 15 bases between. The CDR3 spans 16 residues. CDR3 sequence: CASSILARTSNQPQHF. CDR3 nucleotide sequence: TGTGCCAGCAGCATACTAGCCAGGACGAGCAATCAGCCCCAGCATTTT.

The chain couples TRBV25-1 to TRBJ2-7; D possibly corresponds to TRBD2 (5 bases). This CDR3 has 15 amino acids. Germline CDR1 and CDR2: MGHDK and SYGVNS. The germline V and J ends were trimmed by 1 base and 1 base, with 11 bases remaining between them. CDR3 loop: CASSEFSSGSYEQYF. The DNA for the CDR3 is TGTGCCAGCAGTGAATTCTCCTCGGGGTCCTACGAGCAGTACTTC.

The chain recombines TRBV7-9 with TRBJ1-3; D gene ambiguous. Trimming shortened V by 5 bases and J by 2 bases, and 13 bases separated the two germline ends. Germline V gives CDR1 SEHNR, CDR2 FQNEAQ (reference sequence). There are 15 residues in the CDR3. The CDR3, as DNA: TGTGCCAGCAGCCCGACACCGTCGACTGGAAACACCATATATTTT. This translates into CASSPTPSTGNTIYF.

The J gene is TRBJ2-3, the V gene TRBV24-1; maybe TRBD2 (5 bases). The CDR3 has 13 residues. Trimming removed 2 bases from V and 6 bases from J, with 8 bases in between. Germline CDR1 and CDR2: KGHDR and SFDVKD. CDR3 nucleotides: TGTGCCACCAGTGATTCCGGGGTCGATACGCAGTATTTT. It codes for CATSDSGVDTQYF.